This T cell receptor beta chain was profiled in a study of T-cell reconstitution after alpha-beta-depleted transplantation in children. This clonotype was detected ten times or more. The antigen remains undetermined. Overall study results and limits: TCRbeta diversity was high at day 60 in some patients (a result of surviving recipient T cells and thymic progenitors). Most T-cell counts and diversity one year after the transplant came from T cells that were newly produced.

The library targeted TCRbeta and was prepared with unique molecular identifiers. One entry per CDR3 protein results from TCRdb running MiXCR on the PCR reads. The sample carries a few hundred thousand distinct CDR3 sequences, 11% recorded once. This receptor was identified in a male patient aged 2 to 10 who had a stem cell transplant for chronic granulomatous disease, so the T cells may come from the graft donor. The sample in question was peripheral blood, obtained 180 days after TCRalphabeta/CD19-depleted stem cell transplant.

The DNA of the CDR3 is TGCAGTGCTAGATTTAGCCAGGGAGGCAATTCACCCCTCCACTTT. Its translation is CSARFSQGGNSPLHF. The chain is built from TRBV20-1 and TRBJ1-6; D is perhaps TRBD1 (5 bases). Germline-derived CDR1 and CDR2 are DFQATT and SNEGSKA (reference sequence). This CDR3 has 15 amino acids. The V gene lost 2 bases and the J gene lost 7 bases, with 15 bases spanning the gap.